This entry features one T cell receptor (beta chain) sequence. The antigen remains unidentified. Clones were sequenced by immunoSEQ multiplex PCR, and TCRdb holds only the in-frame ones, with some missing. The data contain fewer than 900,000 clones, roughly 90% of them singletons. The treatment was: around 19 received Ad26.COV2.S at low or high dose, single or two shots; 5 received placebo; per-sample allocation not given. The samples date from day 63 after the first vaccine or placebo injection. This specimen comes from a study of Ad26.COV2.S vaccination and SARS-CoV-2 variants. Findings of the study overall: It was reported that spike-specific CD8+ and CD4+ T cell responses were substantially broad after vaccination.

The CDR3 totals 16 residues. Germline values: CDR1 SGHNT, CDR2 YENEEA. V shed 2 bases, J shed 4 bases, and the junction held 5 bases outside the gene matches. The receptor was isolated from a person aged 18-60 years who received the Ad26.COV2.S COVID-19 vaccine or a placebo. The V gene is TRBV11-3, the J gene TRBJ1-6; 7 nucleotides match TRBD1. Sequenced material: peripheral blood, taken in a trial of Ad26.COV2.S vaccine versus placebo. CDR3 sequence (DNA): TGTGCCAGCAGCTTAAGGACAGGTAATTATAATTCACCCCTCCACTTT. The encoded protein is CASSLRTGNYNSPLHF.